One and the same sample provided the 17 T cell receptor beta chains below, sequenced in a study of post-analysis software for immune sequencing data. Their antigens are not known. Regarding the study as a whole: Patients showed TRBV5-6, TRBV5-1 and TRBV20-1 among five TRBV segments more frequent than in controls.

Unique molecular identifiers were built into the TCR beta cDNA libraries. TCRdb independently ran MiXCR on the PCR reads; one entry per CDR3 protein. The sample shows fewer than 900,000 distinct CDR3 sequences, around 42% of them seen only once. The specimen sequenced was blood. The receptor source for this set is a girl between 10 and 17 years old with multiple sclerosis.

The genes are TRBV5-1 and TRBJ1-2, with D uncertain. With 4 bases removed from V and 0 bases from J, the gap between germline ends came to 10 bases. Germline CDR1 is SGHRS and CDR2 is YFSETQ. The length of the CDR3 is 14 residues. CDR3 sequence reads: CASSPAPPNYGYTF. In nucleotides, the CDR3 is TGCGCCAGCAGCCCGGCGCCACCTAACTATGGCTACACCTTC.

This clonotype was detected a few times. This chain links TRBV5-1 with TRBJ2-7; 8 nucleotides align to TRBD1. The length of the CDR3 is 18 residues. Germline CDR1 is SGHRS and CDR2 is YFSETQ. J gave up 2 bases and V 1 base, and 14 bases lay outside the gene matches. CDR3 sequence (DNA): TGCGCCAGCAGCTTGTGGGGGCCCGGACAGGGCCCCACCTACGAGCAGTACTTC. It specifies CASSLWGPGQGPTYEQYF.

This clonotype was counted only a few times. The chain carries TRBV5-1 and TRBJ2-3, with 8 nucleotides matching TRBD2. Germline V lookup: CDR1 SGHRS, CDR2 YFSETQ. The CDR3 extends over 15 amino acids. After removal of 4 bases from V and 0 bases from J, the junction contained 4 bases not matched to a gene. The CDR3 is CASSGGLESTDTQYF. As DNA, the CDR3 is TGCGCCAGCAGCGGGGGACTAGAAAGCACAGATACGCAGTATTTT.

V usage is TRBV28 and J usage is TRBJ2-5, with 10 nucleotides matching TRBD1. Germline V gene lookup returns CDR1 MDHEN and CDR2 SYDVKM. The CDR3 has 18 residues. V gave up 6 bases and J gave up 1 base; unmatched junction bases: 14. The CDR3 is CASSLPSGGTGVQETQYF. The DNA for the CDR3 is TGTGCCAGCAGCCTACCCTCTGGGGGGACAGGGGTCCAAGAGACCCAGTACTTC.

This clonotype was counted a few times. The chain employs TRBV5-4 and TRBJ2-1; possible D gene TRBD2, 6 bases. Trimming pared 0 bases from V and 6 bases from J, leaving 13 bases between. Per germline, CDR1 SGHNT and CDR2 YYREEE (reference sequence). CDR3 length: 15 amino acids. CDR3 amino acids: CASSLGSGAGNEQFF. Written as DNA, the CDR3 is TGTGCCAGCAGCTTGGGGAGCGGAGCGGGCAATGAGCAGTTCTTC.

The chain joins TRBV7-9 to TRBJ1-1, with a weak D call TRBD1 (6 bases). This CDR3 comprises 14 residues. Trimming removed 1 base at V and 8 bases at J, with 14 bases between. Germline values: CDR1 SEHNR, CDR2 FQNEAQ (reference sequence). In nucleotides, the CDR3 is TGTGCCAGCAGCTTAGATGCGGGGGCGGGGGAAGCTTTCTTT. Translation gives CASSLDAGAGEAFF.

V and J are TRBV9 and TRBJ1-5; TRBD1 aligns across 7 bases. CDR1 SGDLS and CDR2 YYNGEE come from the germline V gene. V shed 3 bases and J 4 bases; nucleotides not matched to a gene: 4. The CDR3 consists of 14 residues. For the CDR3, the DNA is TGTGCCAGCAGCGCGGGACAGACTAATCAGCCCCAGCATTTT. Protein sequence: CASSAGQTNQPQHF.

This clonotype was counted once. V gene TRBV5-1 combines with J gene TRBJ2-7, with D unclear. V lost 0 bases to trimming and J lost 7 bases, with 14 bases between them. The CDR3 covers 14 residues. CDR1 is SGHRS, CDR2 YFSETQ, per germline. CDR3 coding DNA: TGCGCCAGCAGCTTGGGAGAAAATTACAATGAGCAGTACTTC. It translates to CASSLGENYNEQYF.

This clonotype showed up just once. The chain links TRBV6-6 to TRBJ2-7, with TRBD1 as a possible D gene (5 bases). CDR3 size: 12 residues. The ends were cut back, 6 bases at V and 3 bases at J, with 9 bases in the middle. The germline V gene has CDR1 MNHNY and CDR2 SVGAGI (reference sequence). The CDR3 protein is CASRDTDYEQYF. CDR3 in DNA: TGTGCCAGCAGGGACACAGACTACGAGCAGTACTTC.

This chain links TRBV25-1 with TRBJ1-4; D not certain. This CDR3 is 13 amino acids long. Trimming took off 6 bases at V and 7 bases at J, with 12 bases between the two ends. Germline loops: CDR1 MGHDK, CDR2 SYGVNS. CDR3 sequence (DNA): TGTGCCAGCAGCAGGACGAGTACTGAAAAACTGTTTTTT. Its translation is CASSRTSTEKLFF.

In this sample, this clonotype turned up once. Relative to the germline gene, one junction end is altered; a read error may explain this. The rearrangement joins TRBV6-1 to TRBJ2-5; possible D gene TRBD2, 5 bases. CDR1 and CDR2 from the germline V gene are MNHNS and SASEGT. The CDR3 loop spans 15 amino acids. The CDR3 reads CPSSETLAIQETQYF. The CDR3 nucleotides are TGTCCCAGCAGTGAAACCCTAGCCATTCAAGAGACCCAGTACTTC.

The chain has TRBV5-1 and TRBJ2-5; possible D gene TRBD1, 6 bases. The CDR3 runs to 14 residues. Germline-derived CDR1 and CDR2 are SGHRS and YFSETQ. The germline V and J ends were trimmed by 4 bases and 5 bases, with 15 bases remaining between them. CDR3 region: CASSPDTGRETQYF. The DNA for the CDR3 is TGCGCCAGCAGCCCCGATACAGGGCGCGAGACCCAGTACTTC.

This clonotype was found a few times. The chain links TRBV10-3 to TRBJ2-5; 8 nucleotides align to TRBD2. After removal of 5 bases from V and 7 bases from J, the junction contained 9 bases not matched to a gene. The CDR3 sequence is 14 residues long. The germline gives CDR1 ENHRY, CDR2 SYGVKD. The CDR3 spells CAISPTAGGGTQYF. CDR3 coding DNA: TGTGCCATCAGTCCGACGGCGGGAGGAGGGACCCAGTACTTC.

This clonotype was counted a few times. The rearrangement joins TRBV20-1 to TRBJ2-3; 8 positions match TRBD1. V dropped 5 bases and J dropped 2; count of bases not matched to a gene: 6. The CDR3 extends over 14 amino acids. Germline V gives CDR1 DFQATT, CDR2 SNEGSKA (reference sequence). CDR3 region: CSAPRTGSTDTQYF. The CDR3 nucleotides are TGCAGTGCTCCCAGGACAGGGTCCACAGATACGCAGTATTTT.

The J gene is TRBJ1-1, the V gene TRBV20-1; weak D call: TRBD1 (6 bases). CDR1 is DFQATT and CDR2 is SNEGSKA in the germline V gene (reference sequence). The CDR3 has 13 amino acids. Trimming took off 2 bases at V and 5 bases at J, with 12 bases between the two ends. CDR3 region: CSARSGRGTEAFF. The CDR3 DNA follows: TGCAGTGCTAGATCGGGAAGGGGGACTGAAGCTTTCTTT.

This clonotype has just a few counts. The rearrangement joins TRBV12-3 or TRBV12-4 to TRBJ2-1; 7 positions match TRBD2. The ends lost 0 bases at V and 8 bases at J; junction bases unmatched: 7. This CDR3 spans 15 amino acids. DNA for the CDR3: TGTGCCAGCAGTTTAGCGGGAGGGCCGGGCGATGAGCAGTTCTTC. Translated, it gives CASSLAGGPGDEQFF.

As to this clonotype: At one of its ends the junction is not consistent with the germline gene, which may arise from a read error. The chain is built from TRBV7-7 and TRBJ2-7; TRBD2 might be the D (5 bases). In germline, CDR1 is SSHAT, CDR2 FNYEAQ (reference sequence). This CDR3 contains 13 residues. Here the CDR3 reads CASSPVGTYEQYF. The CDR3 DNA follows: TGTGCTAGCAGCCCTGTCGGGACCTACGAGCAGTACTTC.